The source of this TCR beta chain is a study of blood T cell repertoires in COVID-19. In the study overall: PBMCs, B-cell-depleted T cells, or T cells were the source of the cDNA or gDNA that made up the material.

This table comes from immunoSEQ multiplex PCR, and its TCRdb copy is limited to in-frame clones, with some not included. Of fewer than 350,000 clones in the sample, about nine tenths were seen once. V was cut by 6 bases and J by 0 bases, with 9 bases left in between. CDR3 length equals 14 residues. Germline CDR1 and CDR2: SNHLY and FYNNEI. Clinical histories supplied by participants themselves formed the basis of cohort assignment. This receptor was identified in a man in his fifties or sixties who had recovered from COVID-19. J is TRBJ1-5 and V is TRBV2, with D possibly matching TRBD1 (5 bases). Sequencing was done on a sample of PBMCs or T cells enriched from blood (not recorded which). DNA of the CDR3: TGTGCCAGCAGCTACAGGCCTAGCAATCAGCCCCAGCATTTT. Encoded protein: CASSYRPSNQPQHF.